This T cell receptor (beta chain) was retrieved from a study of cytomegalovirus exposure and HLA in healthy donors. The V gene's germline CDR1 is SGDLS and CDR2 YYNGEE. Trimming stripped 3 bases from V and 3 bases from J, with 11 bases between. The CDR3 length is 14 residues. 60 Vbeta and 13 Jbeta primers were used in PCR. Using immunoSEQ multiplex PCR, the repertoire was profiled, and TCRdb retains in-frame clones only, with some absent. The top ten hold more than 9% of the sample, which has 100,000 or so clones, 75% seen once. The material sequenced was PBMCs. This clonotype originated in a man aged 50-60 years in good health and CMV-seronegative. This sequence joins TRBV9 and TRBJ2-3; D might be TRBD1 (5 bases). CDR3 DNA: TGTGCCAGCAGCGACCTAGGGGTGACAGATACGCAGTATTTT. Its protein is CASSDLGVTDTQYF.